Listed below are T cell receptor beta chains from one sample, sequenced in a study of shared clonotypes between healthy human individuals. Some clones are missing from TCRdb's copy, which holds only in-frame ones; the method was immunoSEQ multiplex PCR. The repertoire consists of about 2.2 million clones, with 85% to 95% occurring once and the leading ten covering approximately 1.6%. The specimen sequenced was naive CD8+ T cells from PBMCs. The receptors originated from a man aged 18 to 29 in good health. Some clones in this sample may be carry-over from other donors' samples. CDR3s include the opening cysteine and the closing phenylalanine or tryptophan.

V gene	J gene	CDR3 protein
TRBV28	TRBJ2-5	CASSEREGLGTRETQYF
TRBV27	TRBJ1-6	CASTFRGGNSPLHF
TRBV27	TRBJ1-1	CASTGAGNTEAFF
TRBV13	TRBJ2-7	CASSLGRDGEQYF
TRBV7-8	TRBJ2-7	CASSLRGLGSYEQYF
TRBV27	TRBJ1-2	CASSPGGSGYTF
TRBV6-5	TRBJ2-7	CASREPGAREQYF
TRBV29-1	TRBJ1-2	CSVGLSLGGYTF
TRBV7-8	TRBJ1-1	CASSLVWGGDTEAFF
TRBV2	TRBJ2-5	CASSEAGLAEETQYF